The present T cell receptor beta chain was sequenced within a study of CD8+ T cells in alopecia areata. Whole-study context: Tofacitinib exposure lasted 6 to 18 months, followed by 6 months off drug. Overall study findings and caveats: Scalp samples also contribute reads from the resident alphabeta T cells found in normal skin.

cDNA serving as the sequencing template came from extracted, reverse transcribed RNA. The method was immunoSEQ multiplex PCR; TCRdb's version includes in-frame clones alone and lacks a portion of them. This sample has 200,000 to 250,000 clones, with 64% found just once. The CDR3 has 13 amino acids. Germline assignment: CDR1 SGHDN and CDR2 FVKESK. The trim removed 3 bases at V and 10 bases at J, leaving 8 bases unmatched. This clone was observed a few times. What it binds is unknown. The treatment was: oral pan-JAK inhibitor, 5-10 mg twice daily. Cell sorting was applied to PBMCs, and CD4+ and CD8+ T cells were collected.

The sample here was CD4+ T cells sorted from blood, taken at week 4, from a patient treated with tofacitinib. The gene calls are TRBV14 and TRBJ1-1, with 7 nucleotides matching TRBD1. This clonotype was sampled from a human donor with alopecia areata. The DNA of the CDR3 is TGTGCCAGCAGCCAGTGGGCAGGGGGTTCAGCTTTCTTT. Translation: CASSQWAGGSAFF. The whole variable domain, remainder taken from reference TRBV14 and TRBJ1-1, is EAGVTQFPSHSVIEKGQTVTLRCDPISGHDNLYWYRRVMGKEIKFLLHFVKESKQDESGMPNNRFLAERTGGTYSTLKVQPAELEDSGVYFCASSQWAGGSAFFGQGTRLTVV.